This entry describes one TCR beta chain. Its target is not known. The sample originates from a study of blood T cells in healthy people across ages. Using a J-beta primer mix together with a sample-barcoded 5' primer, a second PCR was run for about 7 to 12 cycles. TCRdb recomputed calls from the 5' RACE reads with MiXCR, one row per CDR3 protein. The sample gives hundreds of thousands of distinct CDR3 sequences, roughly 49% of which show up once; around 32% is in the top ten. The CDR3 loop spans 15 amino acids. Germline CDR1 reads SGHTA; CDR2 reads FQGNSA. V was pared by 5 bases and J by 7 bases, with 9 bases of the junction left unmatched. Study-level points and caveats: Higher diversity and more naive CD4+ cells were features of long-lived donors, compared to aged donors.

Isolation per sample recovered at least 7 million PBMCs. Total RNA, at least 5 micrograms per sample, was extracted from PBMCs. What was sequenced was blood. The TCR was taken from a woman aged 60-75 years in good health. The chain has TRBV7-2 and TRBJ2-1, with TRBD2 matching over 9 bases. The CDR3 sequence: CASSPGTSITNEQFF. DNA for the CDR3: TGTGCCAGCAGCCCCGGGACTAGCATAACGAATGAGCAGTTCTTC.